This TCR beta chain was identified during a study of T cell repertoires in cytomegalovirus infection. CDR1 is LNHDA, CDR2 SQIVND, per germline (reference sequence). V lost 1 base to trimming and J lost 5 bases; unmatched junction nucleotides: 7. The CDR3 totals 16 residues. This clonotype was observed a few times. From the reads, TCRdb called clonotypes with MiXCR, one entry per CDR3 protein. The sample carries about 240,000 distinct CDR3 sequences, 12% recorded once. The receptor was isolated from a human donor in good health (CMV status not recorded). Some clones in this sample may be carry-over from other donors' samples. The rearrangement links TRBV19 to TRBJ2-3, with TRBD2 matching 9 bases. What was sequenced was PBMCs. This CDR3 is CASSIGLAGARDTQYF. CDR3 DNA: TGTGCCAGTAGTATAGGGTTAGCGGGAGCAAGAGATACGCAGTATTTT.